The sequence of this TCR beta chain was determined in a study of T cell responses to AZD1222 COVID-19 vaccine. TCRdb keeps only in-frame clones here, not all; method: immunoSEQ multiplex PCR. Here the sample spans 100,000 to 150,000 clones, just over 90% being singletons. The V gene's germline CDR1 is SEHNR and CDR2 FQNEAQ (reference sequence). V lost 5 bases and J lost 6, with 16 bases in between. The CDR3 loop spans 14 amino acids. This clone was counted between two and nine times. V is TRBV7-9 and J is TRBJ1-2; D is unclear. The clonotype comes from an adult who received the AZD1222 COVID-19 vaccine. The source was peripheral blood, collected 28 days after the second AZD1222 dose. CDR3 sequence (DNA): TGTGCCAGCAGCGATCGGGCAGGATGGGATGGCTACACCTTC. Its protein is CASSDRAGWDGYTF.